The 26 T cell receptor beta chains reported below all come from one sample, sequenced in a study of control samples from healthy donors and cancer patients. Profiling relied on immunoSEQ multiplex PCR, and the TCRdb table lists in-frame clones only, not all of them. The sample consists of 82,000 or so clones, over 90% of them appearing once. The material sequenced was blood. The receptor set was obtained from a young woman in good health.

The chain carries TRBV7-9 and TRBJ2-2; TRBD2 agrees at 9 bases. Trimming at V came to 8 bases and at J to 0 bases, leaving 7 bases not matched to a gene. CDR3 size: 16 residues. Germline CDR1 SEHNR, CDR2 FQNEAQ (reference sequence). DNA of the CDR3: TGTGCCAGCCATAGCGGGGGCCATGCGAACACCGGGGAGCTGTTTTTT. This encodes CASHSGGHANTGELFF.

The chain joins TRBV25-1 to TRBJ2-2, with TRBD2 matching 13 bases. This CDR3 spans 18 amino acids. CDR1 MGHDK and CDR2 SYGVNS come from the germline V gene. V dropped 9 bases and J dropped 2; count of bases not matched to a gene: 12. CDR3 region: CASWGPTSGRINTGELFF. CDR3 coding DNA: TGTGCCAGTTGGGGGCCGACTAGCGGGAGGATAAACACCGGGGAGCTGTTTTTT.

This chain joins TRBV6-2 or TRBV6-3 and TRBJ2-2; D remains ambiguous. The germline V and J ends were trimmed by 2 bases and 7 bases, with 11 bases remaining between them. Germline CDR1 and CDR2: MNHEY and SVGEGT. There are 14 residues in the CDR3. The CDR3: CASSYGQSFGELFF. The CDR3 DNA reads TGTGCCAGCAGTTACGGCCAATCCTTCGGGGAGCTGTTTTTT.

The rearrangement links TRBV19 to TRBJ2-7, with 8 bases fitting TRBD1. Germline V gene sequence: CDR1 LNHDA, CDR2 SQIVND (reference sequence). V gave up 4 bases and J gave up 2 bases; unmatched junction bases: 4. CDR3 length: 14 amino acids. DNA for the CDR3: TGTGCCAGTAGTAGGGCAGGGGGCCCCTACGAGCAGTACTTC. Its translation is CASSRAGGPYEQYF.

J is TRBJ2-7 and V is TRBV20-1, with a weak D call TRBD1 (6 bases). CDR1 and CDR2 from the germline V gene are DFQATT and SNEGSKA (reference sequence). The CDR3 is made up of 11 amino acids. V lost 3 bases, J lost 6 bases, and 9 bases lay in between. The CDR3 protein is CSASDRIEQYF. The CDR3, as DNA: TGCAGTGCTAGCGACAGGATCGAGCAGTACTTC.

This clone was counted between two and nine times. One end of the junction varies from germline; a read error may be responsible. The chain couples TRBV7-9 to TRBJ1-2; unclear D gene. The CDR3 has 15 residues. Germline V CDR1 and CDR2: SEHNR, FQNEAQ (reference sequence). The CDR3 reads CASTLDIQINYGYTF. CDR3 bases: TGTGCCAGCACCTTAGATATACAGATTAACTATGGCTACACCTTC.

The chain is built from TRBV7-2 and TRBJ2-1; TRBD2 is a possible D gene (6 bases). Germline-derived CDR1 and CDR2 are SGHTA and FQGNSA. The CDR3 totals 16 residues. Trimming removed 1 base at V and 7 bases at J, with 17 bases between. CDR3 protein: CASSLVSGTLNNEQFF. For the CDR3, the DNA is TGTGCCAGCAGCTTAGTCTCCGGGACTTTAAATAATGAGCAGTTCTTC.

J is TRBJ2-7 and V is TRBV3-1 (or the pseudogene TRBV3-2); no firm D call. CDR1 is LGHDT, CDR2 YNNKEL, per germline (reference sequence). The V end was cut by 1 base, the J end by 0 bases, with 25 bases between. This CDR3 is built from 20 residues. The CDR3 DNA is TGTGCCAGCAGCCAAGCACCGGACCCTGAAGGCCGGGCCAGCTCCTACGAGCAGTACTTC. It translates to CASSQAPDPEGRASSYEQYF.

V is TRBV5-1 and J is TRBJ2-7, with D unresolved. The CDR3 consists of 13 residues. Per the germline V gene, CDR1 is SGHRS and CDR2 is YFSETQ. V was pared by 6 bases and J by 5 bases, with 15 bases between. This CDR3 is CASTTGVSNEQYF. CDR3 DNA sequence: TGCGCCAGCACCACCGGAGTTTCCAACGAGCAGTACTTC.

This clone occurred once. The chain carries TRBV6-2 or TRBV6-3 and TRBJ2-7; perhaps D is TRBD1 or TRBD2 (5 bases each). Between the trimmed V and J ends, which lost 0 bases and 0 bases, there was a span of 15 bases. The CDR3 extends over 17 amino acids. The germline CDR1 and CDR2 sequences are MNHEY and SVGEGT. Written as DNA, the CDR3 is TGTGCCAGCAGTTACTCGATCATACGGGGCAGCTCCTACGAGCAGTACTTC. Amino acid sequence: CASSYSIIRGSSYEQYF.

This clone appeared a single time. The V call is TRBV5-6, the J call TRBJ1-4; D is ambiguous. This CDR3 spans 14 amino acids. Germline V gives CDR1 SGHDT, CDR2 YYEEEE. V was cut by 0 bases and J by 6 bases, with 9 bases left in between. DNA of the CDR3: TGTGCCAGCAGCTTGGGTAGGGTGTATGAAAAACTGTTTTTT. It codes for CASSLGRVYEKLFF.

This chain uses TRBV10-3 with TRBJ1-2, with 11 bases fitting TRBD1. Unmatched junction bases numbered 3, after V lost 0 bases and J lost 6 bases. Per germline, CDR1 ENHRY and CDR2 SYGVKD. The CDR3 length is 15 residues. Written as DNA, the CDR3 is TGTGCCATCAGTGAGTCTGGGACAGGGGGACATGGCTACACCTTC. Translated, it gives CAISESGTGGHGYTF.

The gene calls are TRBV6-6 and TRBJ1-2; unclear D gene. Germline-derived CDR1 and CDR2 are MNHNY and SVGAGI (reference sequence). CDR3 length: 12 residues. V dropped 11 bases and J dropped 2 bases, with 12 bases sitting between them. CDR3 sequence: CAVGGSNYGYTF. In nucleotides, the CDR3 is TGTGCCGTCGGAGGGTCGAACTATGGCTACACCTTC.

V and J are TRBV6-5 and TRBJ2-3; no reliable D call. Trimming stripped 6 bases from V and 2 bases from J, with 9 bases between. Germline V gene lookup returns CDR1 MNHEY and CDR2 SVGAGI. The CDR3 is 13 residues long. The CDR3 loop is CASSYTVTDTQYF. The CDR3 coding sequence is TGTGCCAGCAGCTATACCGTCACAGATACGCAGTATTTT.

The chain employs TRBV19 and TRBJ2-3; 9 bases line up with TRBD1. From germline, CDR1 is LNHDA and CDR2 SQIVND (reference sequence). The CDR3 contains 15 residues. Trimming cost V 6 bases and J 2 bases; bases outside gene matches: 6. The CDR3 loop reads CASSKQGAPTDTQYF. The CDR3, as DNA: TGTGCCAGTAGCAAACAGGGGGCGCCCACAGATACGCAGTATTTT.

The J gene is TRBJ1-4, the V gene TRBV21-1; the DNA was not compared with TRBD1, the D call given in the table. TRBV21-1 is designated a pseudogene. CDR3 length equals 18 residues. The chain's CDR3 is CASSPTGQGVPTNEKLFF. The DNA of the CDR3 is TGTGCCAGCAGCCCGACCGGACAGGGAGTTCCAACTAATGAAAAACTGTTTTTT.

The rearrangement links TRBV7-3 to TRBJ1-1; 7 bases agree with TRBD1. Per the germline V gene, CDR1 is SGHTA and CDR2 is FQGTGA. The CDR3 runs to 14 residues. After removal of 5 bases from V and 2 bases from J, the junction contained 5 bases not matched to a gene. The CDR3 nucleotides are TGTGCCAGCAGCCCGGGACAGCTTAACACTGAAGCTTTCTTT. As protein: CASSPGQLNTEAFF. The full variable domain, in which reference TRBV7-3 and TRBJ1-1 provide the parts outside the CDR3, is GAGVSQTPSNKVTEKGKYVELRCDPISGHTALYWYRQSLGQGPEFLIYFQGTGAADDSGLPNDRFFAVRPEGSVSTLKIQRTERGDSAVYLCASSPGQLNTEAFFGQGTRLTVV.

The chain has TRBV27 and TRBJ2-7, with 7 positions matching TRBD1. The germline V gene has CDR1 MNHEY and CDR2 SMNVEV (reference sequence). Trimming cost V 3 bases and J 3 bases; bases outside gene matches: 11. There are 16 residues in the CDR3. The CDR3 DNA reads TGTGCCAGCAGTTTGAACAACAGGGGACCCATCTACGAGCAGTACTTC. Residues: CASSLNNRGPIYEQYF.

CDR3 nucleotides: TGTGCCAGCAGCCAAGATCCTGGCAGGGGCTATGGCTACACCTTC. Residues: CASSQDPGRGYGYTF. V usage is TRBV4-2 and J usage is TRBJ1-2; D possibly corresponds to TRBD1 (6 bases). V lost 0 bases to trimming and J lost 4 bases, with 12 bases between them. This CDR3 is 15 amino acids long. Germline V gene lookup returns CDR1 LGHNA and CDR2 YNFKEQ.

The J gene is TRBJ2-1, the V gene TRBV19; D remains ambiguous. This CDR3 contains 12 residues. The germline CDR1 and CDR2 sequences are LNHDA and SQIVND (reference sequence). The ends were cut back, 4 bases at V and 4 bases at J, with 5 bases in the middle. In DNA form, the CDR3 reads TGTGCCAGTAGTAATGTATACAATGAGCAGTTCTTC. This gives the protein CASSNVYNEQFF.

CDR3: CASSVGTNQETQYF. In DNA, the CDR3 is TGTGCCAGCAGCGTAGGGACTAACCAAGAGACCCAGTACTTC. The chain joins TRBV9 to TRBJ2-5, with a possible D match to TRBD2 (6 bases). Germline CDR1 reads SGDLS; CDR2 reads YYNGEE. This CDR3 has 14 amino acids. Trimming took off 0 bases at V and 0 bases at J, with 6 bases between the two ends.

The chain combines TRBV20-1 with TRBJ1-2, with a tentative D call TRBD1 (6 bases). Germline CDR1 and CDR2: DFQATT and SNEGSKA (reference sequence). CDR3 size: 16 residues. Trimming took 3 bases from V and 6 from J, leaving 23 bases between them. CDR3 amino acids: CSASKFGSGENDGYTF. CDR3 DNA: TGCAGTGCTAGTAAGTTCGGATCAGGGGAAAACGATGGCTACACCTTC.

This clone was picked up one time. The chain links TRBV13 to TRBJ2-7; the match to TRBD1 covers 7 bases. CDR1 PRHDT and CDR2 FYEKMQ come from the germline V gene (reference sequence). CDR3 length: 14 amino acids. V lost 5 bases to trimming and J lost 1 base; unmatched junction nucleotides: 5. The CDR3 loop reads CASSPQQGSYEQYF. CDR3 nucleotide sequence: TGTGCCAGCAGCCCCCAACAGGGGTCCTACGAGCAGTACTTC.

The CDR3 loop reads CASRLAVLNNEQFF. CDR3 DNA sequence: TGCGCCAGCAGACTAGCGGTACTCAACAATGAGCAGTTCTTC. The V gene is TRBV5-1, the J gene TRBJ2-1; the match to TRBD2 covers 8 bases. Germline lookup yields CDR1 SGHRS and CDR2 YFSETQ. The CDR3 covers 14 residues. The V gene end was trimmed by 5 bases and the J gene end by 5 bases; junction bases not matched to a gene: 6.

The chain has TRBV7-2 and TRBJ1-2; maybe TRBD1 (5 bases). Germline CDR1 and CDR2: SGHTA and FQGNSA. With 1 base removed from V and 8 bases from J, the gap between germline ends came to 8 bases. There are 12 residues in the CDR3. CDR3 sequence reads: CASSLVRDGYTF. The CDR3, as DNA: TGTGCCAGCAGCTTAGTTAGGGACGGCTACACCTTC. Based on the CDR3 plus reference TRBV7-2 and TRBJ1-2, the full variable domain is GAGVSQSPSNKVTEKGKDVELRCDPISGHTALYWYRQSLGQGLEFLIYFQGNSAPDKSGLPSDRFSAERTGGSVSTLTIQRTQQEDSAVYLCASSLVRDGYTFGSGTRLTVV.

The chain is built from TRBV2 and TRBJ2-1; 8 bases are shared with TRBD2. CDR1 and CDR2 (germline): SNHLY, FYNNEI. The junction had 14 bases not matched to a gene; V was cut back by 3 bases and J by 7 bases. This CDR3 is 17 amino acids long. In nucleotides, the CDR3 is TGTGCCAGCAGTGATTTGTCTGGGGCTAGCGGGCGGAATGAGCAGTTCTTC. Translating gives CASSDLSGASGRNEQFF.